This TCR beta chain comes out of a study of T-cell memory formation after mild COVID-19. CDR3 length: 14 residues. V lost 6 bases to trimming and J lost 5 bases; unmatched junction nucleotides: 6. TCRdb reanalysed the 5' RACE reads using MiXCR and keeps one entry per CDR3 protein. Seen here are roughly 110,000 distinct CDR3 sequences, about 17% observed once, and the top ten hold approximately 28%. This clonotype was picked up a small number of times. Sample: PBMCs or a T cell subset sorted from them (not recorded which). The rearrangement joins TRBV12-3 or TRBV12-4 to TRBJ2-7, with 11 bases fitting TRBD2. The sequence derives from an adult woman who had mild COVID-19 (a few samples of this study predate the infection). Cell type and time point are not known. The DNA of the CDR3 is TGTGCCAGCAGCCGAACTAGCGGGAGTCACGAGCAGTACTTC. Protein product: CASSRTSGSHEQYF.